One sample yielded the 21 T cell receptor beta chains listed below, sequenced in a study of control samples from healthy donors and cancer patients. This table comes from immunoSEQ multiplex PCR, and its TCRdb copy is limited to in-frame clones, with some not included. Of 100,000 to 150,000 clones listed, 85% to 95% are singletons. Sequencing was carried out using PBMCs. Every receptor here comes from an older man with head and neck cancer.

This chain uses TRBV27 with TRBJ1-1; D is ambiguous. The V gene lost 2 bases and the J gene lost 5 bases, with 9 bases spanning the gap. CDR3 length: 13 residues. Germline V gene lookup returns CDR1 MNHEY and CDR2 SMNVEV (reference sequence). CDR3 nucleotide sequence: TGTGCCAGCAGTTTAACGGGGAGGACTGAAGCTTTCTTT. Its protein product is CASSLTGRTEAFF.

The V and J genes are TRBV7-9 and TRBJ1-5, with D perhaps TRBD1 (6 bases). The CDR3 is 14 residues long. Trimming stripped 5 bases from V and 2 bases from J, with 10 bases between. CDR1 is SEHNR, CDR2 FQNEAQ, per germline (reference sequence). CDR3 amino acids: CASSTTGRNQPQHF. DNA of the CDR3: TGTGCCAGCAGCACTACAGGGCGCAATCAGCCCCAGCATTTT.

The chain joins TRBV7-9 to TRBJ2-3, with 7 nucleotides matching TRBD2. The germline V gene encodes CDR1 SEHNR and CDR2 FQNEAQ (reference sequence). V shed 1 base and J 5 bases; nucleotides not matched to a gene: 3. There are 14 residues in the CDR3. For the CDR3, the DNA is TGTGCCAGCAGCTTAGGGGCGGGAGAAGATACGCAGTATTTT. Protein sequence: CASSLGAGEDTQYF.

This chain uses TRBV7-9 with TRBJ1-2; D remains ambiguous. Trimming left V 7 bases short and J 7 bases short, with 13 bases between. The CDR3 spans 12 residues. CDR1 is SEHNR, CDR2 FQNEAQ, per germline (reference sequence). CDR3 loop: CASTNEKGGYTF. In DNA, the CDR3 is TGTGCCAGCACCAACGAGAAGGGTGGCTACACCTTC.

This chain uses TRBV7-6 with TRBJ1-3, with TRBD1 identical over 7 bases. Germline CDR1 is SGHVS and CDR2 is FNYEAQ. Trimming removed 0 bases from V and 4 bases from J; junction bases left unmatched: 0. This CDR3 region has 14 residues. The CDR3 DNA reads as TGTGCCAGCAGCTTAGCGGGACAGGGAAACACCATATATTTT. Its protein product is CASSLAGQGNTIYF. The full variable domain, its missing parts supplied by reference TRBV7-6 and TRBJ1-3, is GAGVSQSPRYKVTKRGQDVALRCDPISGHVSLYWYRQALGQGPEFLTYFNYEAQQDKSGLPNDRFSAERPEGSISTLTIQRTEQRDSAMYRCASSLAGQGNTIYFGEGSWLTVV.

This chain's CDR3 is CASSYSGTDYGYTF. For the CDR3, the DNA is TGTGCCAGCAGTTACTCCGGGACAGACTATGGCTACACCTTC. The chain combines TRBV6-6 with TRBJ1-2; 7 nucleotides align to TRBD1. Trimming removed 0 bases from V and 3 bases from J; junction bases left unmatched: 1. The CDR3 sequence is 14 residues long. Per the germline V gene, CDR1 is MNHNY and CDR2 is SVGAGI (reference sequence).

The chain recombines TRBV28 with TRBJ1-4; 9 bases map to TRBD1. The V gene end was trimmed by 5 bases and the J gene end by 6 bases; junction bases not matched to a gene: 10. Germline lookup yields CDR1 MDHEN and CDR2 SYDVKM. This CDR3 comprises 16 residues. CDR3 in DNA: TGTGCCAGCAGTCCTCAGTGGGGACAGGGAGATGAAAAACTGTTTTTT. Encoded protein: CASSPQWGQGDEKLFF.

The chain carries TRBV29-1 and TRBJ2-3; weak D call: TRBD2 (6 bases). Trimming removed 0 bases at V and 5 bases at J, with 18 bases between. The germline V gene has CDR1 SQVTM and CDR2 ANQGSEA. CDR3 size: 16 residues. CDR3 nucleotide sequence: TGCAGCGTTGAAGAAGGGCAGGGAGGAATGGTAGATACGCAGTATTTT. Translating it yields CSVEEGQGGMVDTQYF.

The DNA for the CDR3 is TGTGCCAGCAGCCCCGAGGCCTTCGGTGGCGAGCAGTACTTC. Translated, it gives CASSPEAFGGEQYF. The V and J genes are TRBV7-9 and TRBJ2-7; D gene unclear. The V gene lost 5 bases and the J gene lost 6 bases, with 17 bases spanning the gap. This CDR3 contains 14 residues. CDR1 SEHNR and CDR2 FQNEAQ come from the germline V gene (reference sequence).

A remark on this clone: Within the sample, other DNA sequences also encode this same CDR3. The J gene is TRBJ2-2, the V gene TRBV29-1; no clear D. CDR3 length: 11 residues. CDR1 is SQVTM and CDR2 is ANQGSEA in the germline V gene. The V and J ends lost 6 bases and 1 base respectively, with 3 bases between them. The chain's CDR3 is CSVKNTGELFF. CDR3 DNA sequence: TGCAGCGTCAAGAACACCGGGGAGCTGTTTTTT.

This rearrangement joins TRBV5-1 to TRBJ2-1; D not resolved. V lost 0 bases and J 0 bases, leaving 7 bases between the germline ends. Germline CDR1 reads SGHRS; CDR2 reads YFSETQ. This CDR3 spans 15 amino acids. CDR3 coding DNA: TGCGCCAGCAGCTTGGAGGCACCCTCCTACAATGAGCAGTTCTTC. It yields the protein CASSLEAPSYNEQFF.

This chain connects TRBV4-3 to TRBJ2-7; 8 bases match TRBD1. This CDR3 has 18 residues. J lost 2 bases, V lost 0 bases, and 12 bases had no gene match. Germline CDR1 LGHNA, CDR2 YSLEER. The CDR3 loop reads CASSQDWAGQGVAYEQYF. CDR3 DNA: TGCGCCAGCAGCCAAGATTGGGCTGGACAGGGCGTAGCCTACGAGCAGTACTTC.

This chain's CDR3 is CAWSVLIQGGEQFF. CDR3 DNA: TGTGCCTGGAGTGTCCTTATTCAGGGGGGTGAGCAGTTCTTC. This chain links TRBV30 with TRBJ2-1; D perhaps matches TRBD1 (7 bases). The length of the CDR3 is 14 residues. The V end lost 0 bases, the J end lost 9 bases, and 15 bases lay between the germline ends. Germline V gene data show CDR1 as GTSNPN and CDR2 as SVGIG (reference sequence).

The V and J genes are TRBV2 and TRBJ1-1; TRBD1 agrees at 8 bases. With 7 bases clipped from V and 0 bases from J, the junction kept 4 bases outside the gene matches. From germline, CDR1 is SNHLY and CDR2 FYNNEI. This CDR3 is 14 amino acids long. This chain's CDR3 is CASTPQGVNTEAFF. CDR3 in DNA: TGTGCCAGCACTCCACAGGGGGTGAACACTGAAGCTTTCTTT.

CDR3 region: CASSGGEVTGELFF. CDR3 nucleotides: TGTGCCAGCAGCGGGGGAGAAGTAACCGGGGAGCTGTTTTTT. The rearrangement joins TRBV9 to TRBJ2-2, with D possibly matching TRBD2 (5 bases). The V end was cut by 3 bases, the J end by 5 bases, with 11 bases between. This CDR3 has 14 amino acids. CDR1 is SGDLS, CDR2 YYNGEE, per germline.

The V and J genes are TRBV5-1 and TRBJ1-5; 8 bases are a match to TRBD1. Germline CDR1 reads SGHRS; CDR2 reads YFSETQ. The J segment lost 5 bases and the V segment lost 4 bases, leaving 5 bases of the junction unmatched. This CDR3 has 14 residues. The CDR3 protein is CASSEGQGDQPQHF. The CDR3 nucleotides read TGCGCCAGCAGCGAAGGACAGGGAGATCAGCCCCAGCATTTT. Full variable domain (missing parts from reference TRBV5-1 and TRBJ1-5): KAGVTQTPRYLIKTRGQQVTLSCSPISGHRSVSWYQQTPGQGLQFLFEYFSETQRNKGNFPGRFSGRQFSNSRSEMNVSTLELGDSALYLCASSEGQGDQPQHFGDGTRLSIL.

V usage is TRBV5-1 and J usage is TRBJ2-2; the D is unclear. Germline V lookup: CDR1 SGHRS, CDR2 YFSETQ. The CDR3 extends over 15 amino acids. Trimming pared 1 base from V and 4 bases from J, leaving 11 bases between. CDR3 DNA sequence: TGCGCCAGCAGCTTGTTCACTTTTTCCACCGGGGAGCTGTTTTTT. This codes for CASSLFTFSTGELFF.

CDR3 in DNA: TGCAGCGTTGGGACAGGGGGAGGCTACACCTTC. It codes for CSVGTGGGYTF. This chain links TRBV29-1 with TRBJ1-2; 10 bases line up with TRBD1. Germline loops: CDR1 SQVTM, CDR2 ANQGSEA. Losses at the gene ends were 4 bases for V and 8 bases for J; bases not matched to a gene: 1. The CDR3 loop spans 11 amino acids. The whole variable domain, filled in from reference TRBV29-1 and TRBJ1-2, reads SAVISQKPSRDICQRGTSLTIQCQVDSQVTMMFWYRQQPGQSLTLIATANQGSEATYESGFVIDKFPISRPNLTFSTLTVSNMSPEDSSIYLCSVGTGGGYTFGSGTRLTVV.

The V call is TRBV28, the J call TRBJ2-7, with D possibly being TRBD2 (5 bases). This CDR3 has 13 residues. Deletions cut 6 bases from V and 2 bases from J, with 11 bases between. Germline V CDR1 and CDR2: MDHEN, SYDVKM. CDR3 DNA sequence: TGTGCCAGCAGCTCGCCGGGGACCTACGAGCAGTACTTC. It encodes CASSSPGTYEQYF.

The chain employs TRBV2 and TRBJ1-6, with TRBD1 identical over 10 bases. Germline CDR1 and CDR2: SNHLY and FYNNEI. Losses at the gene ends were 1 base for V and 7 bases for J; bases not matched to a gene: 4. This CDR3 is 16 amino acids long. The CDR3: CASSEDKGQGNSPLHF. The CDR3 nucleotides read TGTGCCAGCAGTGAAGATAAGGGACAGGGGAATTCACCCCTCCACTTT.

V gene TRBV5-1 combines with J gene TRBJ1-1; TRBD1 aligns across 11 bases. The CDR3 extends over 14 amino acids. V was clipped by 9 bases and J by 3 bases; unmatched bases: 7. Germline-derived CDR1 and CDR2 are SGHRS and YFSETQ. The CDR3 DNA reads as TGCGCCACCAAAGGACAGGGGGCCGACACTGAAGCTTTCTTT. Translating gives CATKGQGADTEAFF.